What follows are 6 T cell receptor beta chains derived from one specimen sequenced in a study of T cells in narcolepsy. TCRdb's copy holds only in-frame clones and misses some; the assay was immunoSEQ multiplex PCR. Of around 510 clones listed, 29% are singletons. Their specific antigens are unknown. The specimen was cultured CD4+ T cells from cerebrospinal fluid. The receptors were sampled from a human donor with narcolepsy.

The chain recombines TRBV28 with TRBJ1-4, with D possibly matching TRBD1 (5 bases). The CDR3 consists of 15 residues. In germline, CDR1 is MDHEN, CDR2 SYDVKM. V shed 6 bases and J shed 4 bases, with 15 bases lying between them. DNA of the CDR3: TGTGCCAGCAGGTCCCCGGGACTGAATAATGAAAAACTGTTTTTT. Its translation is CASRSPGLNNEKLFF.

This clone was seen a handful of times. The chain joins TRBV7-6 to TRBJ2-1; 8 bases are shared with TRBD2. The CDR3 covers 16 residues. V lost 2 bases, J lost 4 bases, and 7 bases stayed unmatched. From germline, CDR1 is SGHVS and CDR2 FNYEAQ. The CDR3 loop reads CASSLIAGSSYNEQFF. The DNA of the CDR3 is TGTGCCAGCAGCTTAATAGCGGGAAGTAGTTACAATGAGCAGTTCTTC.

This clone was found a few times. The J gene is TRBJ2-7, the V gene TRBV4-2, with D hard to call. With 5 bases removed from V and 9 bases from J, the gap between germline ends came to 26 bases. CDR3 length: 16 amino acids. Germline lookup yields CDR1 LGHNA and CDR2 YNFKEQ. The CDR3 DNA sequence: TGTGCCAGCAGCTTGTGGCAGGTCAATGCCATACGAGGGCAGTACTTC. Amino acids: CASSLWQVNAIRGQYF.

The CDR3 DNA sequence: TGTTGCCAGCAGCACATTGGGTCACGAGGGAAGACCTATGGCTACACCTTC. Translated: CCQQHIGSRGKTYGYTF. V usage is TRBV7-1 and J usage is TRBJ1-2; D is ambiguous. TRBV7-1 is known as an ORF, though its function is uncertain. The CDR3 is 17 residues long.

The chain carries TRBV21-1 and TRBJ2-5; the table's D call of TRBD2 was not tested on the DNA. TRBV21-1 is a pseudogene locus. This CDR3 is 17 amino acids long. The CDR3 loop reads CASRRELGYTFSETQYF. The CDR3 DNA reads TGTGCCAGCAGACGTGAGCTAGGCTACACTTTCTCTGAGACCCAGTACTTC.

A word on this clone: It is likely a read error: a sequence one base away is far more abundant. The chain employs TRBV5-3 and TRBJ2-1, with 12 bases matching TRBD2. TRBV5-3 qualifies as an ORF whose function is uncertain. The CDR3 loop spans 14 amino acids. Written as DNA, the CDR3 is TGTGCCAGCAGCTTGGTCTCTAGCGGGAGGGCTGTGTTCTTC. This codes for CASSLVSSGRAVFF.